These T cell receptor beta chains were read from a single sample in a study of patients and donors after allogeneic stem cell transplantation. TCRdb called the RT-PCR reads again in MiXCR, with one record for every CDR3 protein. The data hold roughly 940,000 distinct CDR3 sequences, with roughly 18% observed a single time. Material for sequencing was blood, either unsorted or a sorted T cell fraction (not recorded which). Source of these receptors: a human donor who was either an allogeneic HSCT recipient or a stem cell or donor lymphocyte infusion donor (not recorded which). It is not recorded whose cells these are; they may come from a transplant donor. The CDR3 runs from the conserved cysteine through the conserved F or W. The order of the fields is V gene, J gene, D gene, clone size, CDR3 DNA, CDR3 protein. The D gene is left open where the match is weak. Clone size is not always given. Where it is, it says once, few, many or a class for expanded clones.

TRBV4-3	TRBJ1-5	TRBD1	-	TGCGCCAGCAGCCAGAAACCGGGACAGGGAAATGATAGCAATCAGCCCCAGCATTTT	CASSQKPGQGNDSNQPQHF
TRBV7-8	TRBJ2-5	TRBD2	few	TGTGCCAGCAGCTTATTCGTCCTAGCGGGAGCCCCGGGAGAGACCCAGTACTTC	CASSLFVLAGAPGETQYF
TRBV5-1	TRBJ2-1	-	few	TGCGCCAGCAGCCTATTGGGGTCCGAGCAGTTCTTC	CASSLLGSEQFF
TRBV7-2	TRBJ1-1	-	few	TGTGCCAGCAGCCCCTTAGAACGACAGCCCGAAGCTTTCTTT	CASSPLERQPEAFF
TRBV11-2	TRBJ2-3	TRBD2	-	TGTGCCAGCAGCCCCCGGACTAGCGGGGCCCCCGGGACAGATACGCAGTATTTT	CASSPRTSGAPGTDTQYF
TRBV2	TRBJ1-2	-	few	TGTGCCAGCAGTGAAACCGCGGACCCGCGGGCCGACGAGCTATCCTCCTATGGCTACACCTTC	CASSETADPRADELSSYGYTF
TRBV29-1	TRBJ1-1	-	few	TGCAGCGTTGACGGGCGCGGCACTGAAGCTTTCTTT	CSVDGRGTEAFF
TRBV7-9	TRBJ2-1	-	few	TGTGCCAGCCTCCAACGGAGGGGCCATGAGCAGTTCTTC	CASLQRRGHEQFF
TRBV7-2	TRBJ1-1	TRBD1	few	TGTGCCAGCAGCCTTAAGGACAGGGTTTTAGCTTTCTTT	CASSLKDRVLAFF
TRBV12-3/TRBV12-4	TRBJ1-1	TRBD1	few	TGTGCCAGCAGTCTGCGGGGACAGGGTACTGGATACGAAGCTTTCTTT	CASSLRGQGTGYEAFF
TRBV5-5	TRBJ2-1	-	-	TGTGCCAGCAGCTTCGTTCCTAACAATGAGCAGTTCTTC	CASSFVPNNEQFF
TRBV10-3	TRBJ2-1	TRBD2	many	TGTGCCATCGAGGATAGCGGGAACTTCGAGTTCTTC	CAIEDSGNFEFF
TRBV20-1	TRBJ1-6	-	few	TGCAGTGCTAGGGAAGACGGAAATTCACCCCTCCACTTT	CSAREDGNSPLHF
TRBV21-1	TRBJ2-4	-	few	TGTGCCAGCGGGGACGGGACTAGCGACCACCGAGCCAAAAACATTCAGTACTTC	CASGDGTSDHRAKNIQYF
TRBV20-1	TRBJ2-5	TRBD2	-	TGCAGTGCAAAACTAGCGACTAAAGAGACCCAGTACTTC	CSAKLATKETQYF
TRBV6-1	TRBJ1-3	TRBD1	-	TGTGCCAGCAAGGACAGGACAAACACCATATATTTT	CASKDRTNTIYF
TRBV6-1	TRBJ1-1	-	few	TGTGCCAGCAGTCCCTGGCGGGGCTGGGGAACTGAAGCTTTCTTT	CASSPWRGWGTEAFF
TRBV19	TRBJ1-6	-	-	TGTGCCAGTAGTATCGGGGGGCTCCTGGATTCACCCCTCCACTTT	CASSIGGLLDSPLHF
TRBV9	TRBJ1-5	-	few	TGTGCCAGCAGCGACGACGGTGGATATCAGCCCCAGCATTTT	CASSDDGGYQPQHF
TRBV20-1	TRBJ1-2	-	few	TGCAGTGCTAGAGATTTCGGTGGTGGCTACACCTTC	CSARDFGGGYTF
TRBV20-1	TRBJ1-3	-	few	TGCAGTGCTAGGACTGCGGGGACTGGAAACACCATATATTTT	CSARTAGTGNTIYF
TRBV4-2	TRBJ2-7	TRBD1	few	TGTGCCAGCAGCCACCCCGCAGGGGGCGCATTTAACGAGCAGTACTTC	CASSHPAGGAFNEQYF
TRBV4-1	TRBJ2-3	-	once	TGCGCCAGCAGCCAAGAAGATAGTGGGCTCGATACGCAGTATTTT	CASSQEDSGLDTQYF
TRBV21-1	TRBJ2-4	-	few	TGTGCCAGCAGTCTATTCCCAGCGGGGCTGAAAAACATTCAGTACTTC	CASSLFPAGLKNIQYF
TRBV20-1	TRBJ2-7	TRBD1	-	TGCAGTGCCCCCTTAGGGGGCCGAACCTACGAGCAGTACTTC	CSAPLGGRTYEQYF
TRBV12-3/TRBV12-4	TRBJ2-7	-	few	TGTGCCAGCAGCTCGCGTCACAGGGTTTACGAGCAGTACTTC	CASSSRHRVYEQYF
TRBV20-1	TRBJ2-6	TRBD1	few	TGCAGTGCTTCCCCGACAGGGGCCCTCTCTGGGGCCAACGTCCTGACTTTC	CSASPTGALSGANVLTF
TRBV29-1	TRBJ2-3	TRBD1	few	TGCAGCGTTGGACAGGGAAAAGATACGCAGTATTTT	CSVGQGKDTQYF
TRBV6-1	TRBJ2-7	-	few	TGTGCCAGCAGTGCCCGGGACCCCAGGTCTGGTTCCTACGAGCAGTACTTC	CASSARDPRSGSYEQYF
TRBV4-3	TRBJ2-1	-	few	TGCGCCAGCAGCCAAGAACCTCGGCTAGCGACGGATGAGCAGTTCTTC	CASSQEPRLATDEQFF
TRBV7-7	TRBJ2-1	-	few	TGTGCCAGCAGCTTCTCTGAGGCGGGATCCATCCATGAGCAGTTCTTC	CASSFSEAGSIHEQFF
TRBV7-3	TRBJ2-3	-	-	TGTGCCAGCAGCGTGATGGGACTGGCCGATACGCAGTATTTT	CASSVMGLADTQYF
TRBV27	TRBJ1-1	-	-	TGTGCCAGCAGTCGCCCAGGGGCCGCTGAAGCTTTCTTT	CASSRPGAAEAFF
TRBV7-9	TRBJ1-2	-	few	TGTGCCAGCAGCTTATTGACAGACAATCCCGATGGCTACACCTTC	CASSLLTDNPDGYTF
TRBV5-5	TRBJ1-5	-	-	TGTGCCAGCAGCTTGGAGGTTAGCAATCAGCCCCAGCATTTT	CASSLEVSNQPQHF
TRBV14	TRBJ2-1	-	few	TGTGCCAGCAGCCAAAAGGTCCGATACAATGAGCAGTTCTTC	CASSQKVRYNEQFF
TRBV12-3/TRBV12-4	TRBJ2-6	-	few	TGTGCCAGCAATGGAGGGGCAGCCTTTGCTGGGGCCAACGTCCTGACTTTC	CASNGGAAFAGANVLTF
TRBV7-9	TRBJ1-2	TRBD1	few	TGTGCCAGCAGCCCCTGGACAGGGGGCGAGGGGGAATATGGCTACACCTTC	CASSPWTGGEGEYGYTF
TRBV6-1	TRBJ2-2	-	-	TGTGCCAGCAAACCCCCCTTAGCAGGGGGGGGAAACACCGGGGAGCTGTTTTTT	CASKPPLAGGGNTGELFF
TRBV5-1	TRBJ1-2	-	-	TGCGCCAGCAGCTCCGCCCCGGACAGTCTCTACACCTTC	CASSSAPDSLYTF
TRBV6-5	TRBJ2-5	-	-	TGTGCCAGCAGGGTGATAGGCGAGACCCAGTACTTC	CASRVIGETQYF
TRBV6-2/TRBV6-3	TRBJ1-1	-	-	TGTGCCAGCAGAATCCAGGGAACAGACATGAACACTGAAGCTTTCTTT	CASRIQGTDMNTEAFF
TRBV12-3/TRBV12-4	TRBJ2-5	-	-	TGTGCCAGCAGTTTCGGAAGGGGGTGGGGGGAGACCCAGTACTTC	CASSFGRGWGETQYF
TRBV10-3	TRBJ1-1	-	few	TGTGCCATCAGCCCGGAGAACACTGAAGCTTTCTTT	CAISPENTEAFF
TRBV7-3	TRBJ2-2	-	-	TGTGCCAGCAGCCCAACCGGGTCACTCATTACCGGGGAGCTGTTTTTT	CASSPTGSLITGELFF
TRBV27	TRBJ2-7	TRBD2	few	TGTGCCAGCAGTAGATCGAGGACTAGCGGGATAAGGTCCTACGAGCAGTACTTC	CASSRSRTSGIRSYEQYF
TRBV29-1	TRBJ2-5	-	few	TGCAGCGCGGAGAGTATGTCGCTAGGGGGAGAAGAGACCCAGTACTTC	CSAESMSLGGEETQYF
TRBV10-3	TRBJ2-3	-	-	TGTGCCACCAGCCCCCCGAACGGACGAGAAGTGGATACGCAGTATTTT	CATSPPNGREVDTQYF
TRBV5-6	TRBJ1-2	TRBD1	few	TGTGCCAGCAGCTTCGACAGGGGGCCTGGCTACACCTTC	CASSFDRGPGYTF
TRBV15	TRBJ2-3	-	-	TGTGCCACCAGCAGAAATAGCCTAGATACGCAGTATTTT	CATSRNSLDTQYF